The 22 T cell receptor beta chains below were found in one sample sequenced in a study of cytomegalovirus exposure and HLA in healthy donors. Generated by immunoSEQ multiplex PCR, the TCRdb table keeps only in-frame clones and is missing some. The sample gives 150,000 to 200,000 clones, approximately 86% of which show up once; about 2.3% is in the top ten. The source material was PBMCs. The receptors stem from a woman aged 18-29 years in good health and CMV-seronegative.

V usage is TRBV2 and J usage is TRBJ1-4; a possible D gene is TRBD1 (5 bases). Trimming took off 7 bases at V and 0 bases at J, with 21 bases between the two ends. CDR1 and CDR2 (germline): SNHLY, FYNNEI. The CDR3 totals 18 residues. CDR3: CASTRSPPGTATNEKLFF. CDR3 nucleotides: TGTGCCAGCACCCGATCACCCCCCGGGACTGCAACTAATGAAAAACTGTTTTTT.

The chain employs TRBV5-5 and TRBJ2-5; 9 bases agree with TRBD1. The junction had 10 bases not matched to a gene; V was cut back by 3 bases and J by 4 bases. The CDR3 has 16 residues. Germline V lookup: CDR1 SGHKS, CDR2 YYEKEE (reference sequence). This CDR3 reads CASSSVRGQGGETQYF. The CDR3 nucleotides read TGTGCCAGCAGCTCGGTTAGGGGACAGGGAGGAGAGACCCAGTACTTC.

The chain carries TRBV10-3 and TRBJ1-2; TRBD1 is a possible D gene (6 bases). Trimming stripped 3 bases from V and 5 bases from J, with 13 bases between. CDR3 length: 14 residues. The germline V gene has CDR1 ENHRY and CDR2 SYGVKD. This CDR3 is CAISDPRDIYGYTF. The CDR3 nucleotides are TGTGCCATCAGTGACCCAAGGGACATATATGGCTACACCTTC.

This clone was recorded only once. The chain couples TRBV6-1 to TRBJ2-7; 7 bases fit TRBD1. The germline CDR1 and CDR2 sequences are MNHNS and SASEGT. V gave up 5 bases and J gave up 0 bases; unmatched junction bases: 7. The CDR3 has 15 residues. The CDR3 loop is CASSPFRDSSYEQYF. The CDR3 DNA reads TGTGCCAGCAGTCCTTTCCGGGACAGCTCCTACGAGCAGTACTTC.

This clone was found a few times. The chain carries TRBV6-5 and TRBJ2-1, with 11 bases lining up with TRBD1. This CDR3 spans 13 amino acids. CDR1 and CDR2 from the germline V gene are MNHEY and SVGAGI. V lost 5 bases to trimming and J lost 14 bases; unmatched junction nucleotides: 8. The CDR3, as DNA: TGTGCCAGCAGTGCACGCTTGGGACAGGGGGAGTTCTTC. It yields the protein CASSARLGQGEFF.

The chain recombines TRBV4-1 with TRBJ2-7, with 8 bases fitting TRBD2. V lost 4 bases and J lost 5; bases outside the gene matches: 16. The CDR3 has 17 residues. The V gene's germline CDR1 is MGHRA and CDR2 YSYEKL. The CDR3 DNA sequence: TGCGCCAGCAGCCCCTTCTTCGGGGGGGGCCCGGGGGACGAGCAGTACTTC. As protein: CASSPFFGGGPGDEQYF.

The genes are TRBV15 and TRBJ2-2, with D maybe TRBD2 (6 bases). CDR3 length: 16 amino acids. Trimming left V 4 bases short and J 3 bases short, with 15 bases between. Germline assignment: CDR1 LNHNV and CDR2 YYDKDF (reference sequence). In DNA form, the CDR3 reads TGTGCCACCAGCACTTACACGGGAGTGGACACCGGGGAGCTGTTTTTT. It encodes CATSTYTGVDTGELFF.

This clone showed up just a few times. The chain recombines TRBV19 with TRBJ1-5, with TRBD1 as a possible D gene (5 bases). The V end lost 6 bases, the J end lost 0 bases, and 12 bases lay between the germline ends. The CDR3 covers 15 residues. CDR1 and CDR2 (germline): LNHDA, SQIVND (reference sequence). The CDR3 DNA follows: TGTGCCAGTAGGAAGGACAAATATAGCAATCAGCCCCAGCATTTT. Its translation: CASRKDKYSNQPQHF.

The chain couples TRBV19 to TRBJ2-7, with 11 bases that match TRBD1. CDR1 is LNHDA and CDR2 is SQIVND in the germline V gene (reference sequence). V dropped 5 bases and J dropped 0; count of bases not matched to a gene: 3. The CDR3 spans 15 residues. The CDR3 spells CASSEGTGGSYEQYF. The CDR3 DNA follows: TGTGCCAGTAGTGAAGGGACAGGGGGCTCCTACGAGCAGTACTTC.

The chain couples TRBV7-3 to TRBJ1-2; 9 nucleotides agree with TRBD1. The CDR3 totals 16 residues. Germline V gene lookup returns CDR1 SGHTA and CDR2 FQGTGA. V lost 3 bases, J lost 8 bases, and 13 bases stayed unmatched. The CDR3 DNA follows: TGTGCCAGCAGCTTCTCCGTAACAGGGGGCGCTTGGGGCTACACCTTC. Protein: CASSFSVTGGAWGYTF. Complete variable domain (other parts from reference TRBV7-3 and TRBJ1-2): GAGVSQTPSNKVTEKGKYVELRCDPISGHTALYWYRQSLGQGPEFLIYFQGTGAADDSGLPNDRFFAVRPEGSVSTLKIQRTERGDSAVYLCASSFSVTGGAWGYTFGSGTRLTVV.

The DNA of the CDR3 is TGTGCCAGCAGCCAAGGACAGGGCTCGAACACTGAAGCTTTCTTT. Translation gives CASSQGQGSNTEAFF. The chain combines TRBV7-6 with TRBJ1-1, with TRBD1 matching 8 bases. The J segment lost 1 base and the V segment lost 5 bases, leaving 6 bases of the junction unmatched. CDR3 length: 15 amino acids. Germline CDR1 SGHVS, CDR2 FNYEAQ.

The chain carries TRBV27 and TRBJ1-2; D remains ambiguous. Deletions cut 7 bases from V and 4 bases from J, with 13 bases between. The CDR3 spans 13 residues. The germline CDR1 and CDR2 sequences are MNHEY and SMNVEV (reference sequence). CDR3 amino acids: CASKAGYSYGYTF. The CDR3, as DNA: TGTGCCAGCAAAGCGGGGTATAGCTATGGCTACACCTTC.

The chain has TRBV2 and TRBJ1-2; 10 positions match TRBD1. V lost 4 bases to trimming and J lost 7 bases; unmatched junction nucleotides: 18. The germline gives CDR1 SNHLY, CDR2 FYNNEI. The CDR3 is 18 residues long. CDR3 coding DNA: TGTGCCAGCAGTGTGCCGGGACAGGGGAAAATTAAGTCGGGTGGCTACACCTTC. Translating it yields CASSVPGQGKIKSGGYTF.

The chain employs TRBV6-5 and TRBJ1-6, with D perhaps matching TRBD1 (6 bases). Germline CDR1 reads MNHEY; CDR2 reads SVGAGI. Trimming pared 10 bases from V and 7 bases from J, leaving 17 bases between. This CDR3 spans 14 amino acids. The CDR3 loop reads CATGPGQLNSPLHF. The DNA of the CDR3 is TGTGCCACTGGGCCCGGACAGTTAAATTCACCCCTCCACTTT.

The V call is TRBV7-8, the J call TRBJ2-2; D possibly corresponds to TRBD1 (6 bases). The CDR3 runs 15 residues. Germline CDR1 reads SGHVS; CDR2 reads FQNEAQ. Trimming shortened V by 5 bases and J by 2 bases, and 12 bases separated the two germline ends. CDR3 protein: CASSRGQTNTGELFF. CDR3 nucleotides: TGTGCCAGCAGCCGCGGACAGACAAACACCGGGGAGCTGTTTTTT.

V usage is TRBV11-2 and J usage is TRBJ2-7, with unresolved D. CDR1 SGHAT and CDR2 FQNNGV come from the germline V gene. The CDR3 consists of 12 residues. V gave up 2 bases and J gave up 3 bases, with 5 bases separating them. CDR3 nucleotide sequence: TGTGCCAGCAGCTTAATATTCTACGAGCAGTACTTC. It translates to CASSLIFYEQYF.

As to this clone: The same CDR3 also results from other DNA sequences found in this sample. The V and J genes are TRBV6-5 and TRBJ1-1; D gene uncertain. This CDR3 is built from 12 residues. The V end lost 2 bases, the J end lost 5 bases, and 6 bases lay between the germline ends. Germline loops: CDR1 MNHEY, CDR2 SVGAGI. This CDR3 is CASSYGGTEAFF. In nucleotides, the CDR3 is TGTGCCAGCAGTTACGGAGGAACTGAAGCTTTCTTT.

The rearrangement joins TRBV6-4 to TRBJ2-1, with 14 positions matching TRBD2. Losses at the gene ends were 2 bases for V and 4 bases for J; bases not matched to a gene: 1. There are 16 residues in the CDR3. The germline V gene encodes CDR1 MRHNA and CDR2 SNTAGT. The CDR3 spells CASSDRLAGGYNEQFF. The CDR3 DNA follows: TGTGCCAGCAGTGACCGACTAGCGGGGGGGTACAATGAGCAGTTCTTC.

Here the CDR3 DNA reads TGTGCCAGCAGCTCTGCCGCAGGGGATGGCTACACCTTC. This codes for CASSSAAGDGYTF. This rearrangement joins TRBV9 to TRBJ1-2, with D possibly matching TRBD1 (6 bases). In germline, CDR1 is SGDLS, CDR2 YYNGEE. This CDR3 spans 13 amino acids. Trimming shortened V by 4 bases and J by 6 bases, and 13 bases separated the two germline ends.

The J gene is TRBJ1-2, the V gene TRBV15, with TRBD1 as a possible D gene (5 bases). The germline V and J ends were trimmed by 1 base and 3 bases, with 21 bases remaining between them. Germline CDR1 and CDR2: LNHNV and YYDKDF (reference sequence). This CDR3 comprises 18 residues. This CDR3 reads CATSRGPGDPRADYGYTF. CDR3 in DNA: TGTGCCACCAGCAGAGGGCCGGGGGACCCTCGGGCAGACTATGGCTACACCTTC.

J is TRBJ2-7 and V is TRBV25-1; 14 bases fit TRBD2. The CDR3 sequence is 13 residues long. Trimming cost V 8 bases and J 3 bases; bases outside gene matches: 0. The germline V gene has CDR1 MGHDK and CDR2 SYGVNS. The CDR3 here is CASGLAGGYEQYF. The CDR3 DNA sequence: TGTGCCAGCGGACTAGCGGGAGGCTACGAGCAGTACTTC.

V is TRBV4-1 and J is TRBJ1-3; a possible D gene is TRBD1 (5 bases). V lost 0 bases and J 0 bases, leaving 15 bases between the germline ends. Germline CDR1 reads MGHRA; CDR2 reads YSYEKL. The CDR3 runs 18 residues. This CDR3 reads CASSQDDLQGSSGNTIYF. The CDR3 DNA sequence: TGCGCCAGCAGCCAAGATGACCTTCAGGGTAGCTCTGGAAACACCATATATTTT.